A single sample is the source of the 13 T cell receptor beta chains below, sequenced in a study of T cell responses to AZD1222 COVID-19 vaccine. The repertoire was sequenced with immunoSEQ multiplex PCR; TCRdb's copy has only in-frame clones and lacks some. Here the sample spans 150,000 to 200,000 clones, about nine tenths being singletons. Sample: peripheral blood, taken 28 days after the second AZD1222 dose. These receptors were obtained from an adult who received the AZD1222 COVID-19 vaccine.

The chain combines TRBV25-1 with TRBJ1-5; no clear D gene. V gave up 4 bases and J gave up 5 bases, with 9 bases separating them. The germline CDR1 and CDR2 sequences are MGHDK and SYGVNS. The CDR3 is made up of 13 amino acids. DNA of the CDR3: TGTGCCAGCAGTGGAACAACATATCAGCCCCAGCATTTT. Translated: CASSGTTYQPQHF.

This rearrangement joins TRBV11-3 to TRBJ2-1, with D possibly being TRBD2 (5 bases). Between the trimmed V and J ends, which lost 1 base and 4 bases, there was a span of 5 bases. The germline V gene has CDR1 SGHNT and CDR2 YENEEA. The CDR3 covers 13 residues. In nucleotides, the CDR3 is TGTGCCAGCAGCTTAGGAGGGTACAATGAGCAGTTCTTC. Protein sequence: CASSLGGYNEQFF.

This clone was seen only a few times. The genes are TRBV5-6 and TRBJ1-6, with D perhaps matching TRBD1 (6 bases). Germline values: CDR1 SGHDT, CDR2 YYEEEE. This CDR3 is 14 amino acids long. Trimming took 4 bases from V and 8 from J, leaving 13 bases between them. As DNA, the CDR3 is TGTGCCAGCAGCCCTACAGGGTTGGATTCACCCCTCCACTTT. Translated, it gives CASSPTGLDSPLHF.

The chain carries TRBV30 and TRBJ1-4; perhaps TRBD1 as D (6 bases). Germline V lookup: CDR1 GTSNPN, CDR2 SVGIG (reference sequence). Trimming pared 2 bases from V and 7 bases from J, leaving 17 bases between. CDR3 length: 15 residues. The CDR3 is CAWSYVTGTFEKLFF. As DNA, the CDR3 is TGTGCCTGGAGTTACGTAACAGGGACCTTTGAAAAACTGTTTTTT.

The chain employs TRBV18 and TRBJ1-1, with D perhaps TRBD1 (5 bases). V shed 5 bases and J shed 0 bases, with 16 bases lying between them. Germline-derived CDR1 and CDR2 are KGHSH and LQKENI. This CDR3 has 16 residues. The CDR3 sequence: CASSVGGGSMNTEAFF. The CDR3 DNA reads as TGTGCCAGCTCAGTGGGTGGGGGATCAATGAACACTGAAGCTTTCTTT.

V and J are TRBV11-2 and TRBJ2-3; D unresolved. The ends were cut back, 5 bases at V and 8 bases at J, with 11 bases in the middle. Germline V gene data show CDR1 as SGHAT and CDR2 as FQNNGV. The CDR3 loop spans 12 amino acids. CDR3 sequence: CASSHPAGTQYF. For the CDR3, the DNA is TGTGCCAGCAGCCATCCGGCCGGTACGCAGTATTTT.

The rearrangement links TRBV15 to TRBJ2-1, with D unclear. From germline, CDR1 is LNHNV and CDR2 YYDKDF (reference sequence). The CDR3 sequence is 13 residues long. V lost 4 bases and J 5 bases, leaving 9 bases between the germline ends. In nucleotides, the CDR3 is TGTGCCACCAGCATGGCAGGAAACAATGAGCAGTTCTTC. Translated: CATSMAGNNEQFF.

V usage is TRBV6-5 and J usage is TRBJ2-1; D gene uncertain. The CDR3 has 13 residues. The germline V gene encodes CDR1 MNHEY and CDR2 SVGAGI. V lost 6 bases, J lost 7 bases, and 13 bases lay in between. The DNA of the CDR3 is TGTGCCAGCAGGCCTACGGGCTTGAATGAGCAGTTCTTC. Translated: CASRPTGLNEQFF.

The chain uses TRBV7-9 and TRBJ1-2; 9 nucleotides align to TRBD1. Unmatched junction bases numbered 16, after V lost 5 bases and J lost 6 bases. The CDR3 consists of 17 residues. Germline loops: CDR1 SEHNR, CDR2 FQNEAQ (reference sequence). The chain's CDR3 is CASSLTTGGEGSHGYTF. For the CDR3, the DNA is TGTGCCAGCAGCCTAACCACAGGGGGCGAGGGTTCTCATGGCTACACCTTC.

This chain connects TRBV3-1 (or the pseudogene TRBV3-2) to TRBJ2-5, with unresolved D. The V and J ends lost 2 bases and 7 bases respectively, with 11 bases between them. The CDR3 loop spans 13 amino acids. Germline V gene data show CDR1 as LGHDT and CDR2 as YNNKEL (reference sequence). The CDR3: CASSQLESGTQYF. CDR3 bases: TGTGCCAGCAGCCAATTAGAGTCGGGGACCCAGTACTTC.

The rearrangement joins TRBV11-2 to TRBJ2-7, with D perhaps matching TRBD1 (5 bases). Between the trimmed V and J ends, which lost 0 bases and 5 bases, there was a span of 17 bases. CDR1 is SGHAT, CDR2 FQNNGV, per germline. The CDR3 has 16 amino acids. The CDR3 nucleotides read TGTGCCAGCAGCTTAGATAGAACAGGATCCCTAGACGAGCAGTACTTC. This encodes CASSLDRTGSLDEQYF.

The chain has TRBV5-1 and TRBJ1-2; 8 nucleotides line up with TRBD1. The CDR3 spans 13 residues. The V segment lost 4 bases and the J segment 6 bases; nucleotides outside the gene matches: 5. In germline, CDR1 is SGHRS, CDR2 YFSETQ. CDR3 sequence reads: CASSVGQGHGYTF. CDR3 bases: TGCGCCAGCAGCGTCGGACAGGGCCATGGCTACACCTTC.

This chain connects TRBV20-1 to TRBJ1-5; D remains unclear. Germline CDR1 reads DFQATT; CDR2 reads SNEGSKA (reference sequence). This CDR3 contains 13 residues. Trimming pared 3 bases from V and 1 base from J, leaving 7 bases between. The CDR3 coding sequence is TGCAGTGCTAGTTACGAGAGCAATCAGCCCCAGCATTTT. Its protein product is CSASYESNQPQHF.